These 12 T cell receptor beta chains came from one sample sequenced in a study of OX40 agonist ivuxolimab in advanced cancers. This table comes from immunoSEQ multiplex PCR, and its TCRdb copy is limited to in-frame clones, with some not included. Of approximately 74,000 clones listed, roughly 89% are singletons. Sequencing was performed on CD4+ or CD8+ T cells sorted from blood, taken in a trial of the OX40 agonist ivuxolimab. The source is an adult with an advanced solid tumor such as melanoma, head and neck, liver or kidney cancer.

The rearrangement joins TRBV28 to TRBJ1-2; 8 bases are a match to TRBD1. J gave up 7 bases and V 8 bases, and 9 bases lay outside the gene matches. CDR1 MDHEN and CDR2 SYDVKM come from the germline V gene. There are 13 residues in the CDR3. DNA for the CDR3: TGTGCCAGCGGTGAACAGGGGGTTAGTGGCTACACCTTC. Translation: CASGEQGVSGYTF.

CDR3 bases: TGTGCCAGCAGCCAGAGTGGGGTTGGCTACACCTTC. It is translated as CASSQSGVGYTF. The chain uses TRBV14 and TRBJ1-2; D unclear. V was cut by 3 bases and J by 7 bases, with 9 bases left in between. The CDR3 has 12 amino acids. CDR1 and CDR2 (germline): SGHDN, FVKESK.

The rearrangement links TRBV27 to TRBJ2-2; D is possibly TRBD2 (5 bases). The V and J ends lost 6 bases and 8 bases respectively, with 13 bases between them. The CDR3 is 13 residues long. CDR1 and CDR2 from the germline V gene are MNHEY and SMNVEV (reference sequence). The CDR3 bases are TGTGCCAGCAGGGCGACGGGATGGGGGGAGCTGTTTTTT. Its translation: CASRATGWGELFF.

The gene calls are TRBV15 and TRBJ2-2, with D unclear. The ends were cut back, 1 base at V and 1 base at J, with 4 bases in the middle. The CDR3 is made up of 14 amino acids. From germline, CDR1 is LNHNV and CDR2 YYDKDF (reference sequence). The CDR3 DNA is TGTGCCACCAGCAGAGTTCAGAACACCGGGGAGCTGTTTTTT. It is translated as CATSRVQNTGELFF.

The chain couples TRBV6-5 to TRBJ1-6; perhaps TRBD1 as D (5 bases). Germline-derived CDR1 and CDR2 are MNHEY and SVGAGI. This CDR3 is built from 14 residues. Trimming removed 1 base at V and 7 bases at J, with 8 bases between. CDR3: CASSYLGENSPLHF. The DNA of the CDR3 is TGTGCCAGCAGTTACTTAGGGGAGAATTCACCCCTCCACTTT.

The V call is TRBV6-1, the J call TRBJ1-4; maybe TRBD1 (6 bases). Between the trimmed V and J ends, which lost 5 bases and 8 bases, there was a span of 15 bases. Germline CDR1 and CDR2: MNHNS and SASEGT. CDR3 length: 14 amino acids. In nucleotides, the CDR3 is TGTGCCAGCAGTCGGGGGGGGCAGGGGGAAAAACTGTTTTTT. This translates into CASSRGGQGEKLFF.

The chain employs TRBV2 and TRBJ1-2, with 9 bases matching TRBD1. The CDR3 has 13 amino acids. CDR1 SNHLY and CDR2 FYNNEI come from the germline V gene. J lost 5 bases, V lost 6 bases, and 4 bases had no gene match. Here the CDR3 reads CASRGTGTYGYTF. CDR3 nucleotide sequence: TGTGCCAGCAGAGGGACAGGGACGTATGGCTACACCTTC.

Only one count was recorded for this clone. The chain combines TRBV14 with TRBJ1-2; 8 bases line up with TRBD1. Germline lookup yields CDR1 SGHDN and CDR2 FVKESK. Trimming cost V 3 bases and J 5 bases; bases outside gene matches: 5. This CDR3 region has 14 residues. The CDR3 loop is CASSQGRGPYGYTF. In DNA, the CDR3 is TGTGCCAGCAGCCAGGGCAGGGGGCCTTATGGCTACACCTTC.

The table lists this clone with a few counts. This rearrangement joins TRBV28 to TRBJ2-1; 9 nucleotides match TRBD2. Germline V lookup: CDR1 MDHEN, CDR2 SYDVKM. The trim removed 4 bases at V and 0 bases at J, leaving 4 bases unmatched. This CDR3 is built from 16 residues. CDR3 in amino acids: CASSSTSGPSYNEQFF. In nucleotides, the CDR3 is TGTGCCAGCAGTTCTACTAGCGGGCCCTCCTACAATGAGCAGTTCTTC.

CDR3: CASSLSDGERSYGYTF. As DNA, the CDR3 is TGTGCCAGCAGCTTGAGTGACGGGGAACGCAGCTATGGCTACACCTTC. The chain joins TRBV5-6 to TRBJ1-2; D remains unclear. The CDR3 extends over 16 amino acids. V lost 1 base and J lost 4, with 17 bases in between. Germline V CDR1 and CDR2: SGHDT, YYEEEE.

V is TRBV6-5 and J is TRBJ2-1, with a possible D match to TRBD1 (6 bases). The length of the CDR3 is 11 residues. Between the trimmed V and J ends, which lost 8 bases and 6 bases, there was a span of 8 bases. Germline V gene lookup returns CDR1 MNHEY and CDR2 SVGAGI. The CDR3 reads CASLGGNEQFF. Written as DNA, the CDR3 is TGTGCCAGCCTAGGGGGCAATGAGCAGTTCTTC.

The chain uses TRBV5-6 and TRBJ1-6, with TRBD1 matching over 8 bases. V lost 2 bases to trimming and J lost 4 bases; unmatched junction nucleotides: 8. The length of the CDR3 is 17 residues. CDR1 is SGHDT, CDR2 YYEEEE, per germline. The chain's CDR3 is CASSFYQGAVYNSPLHF. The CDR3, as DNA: TGTGCCAGCAGCTTTTACCAGGGGGCAGTATATAATTCACCCCTCCACTTT.